This T cell receptor beta chain was identified during a study of a mutant IDH1 vaccine in newly diagnosed glioma. The CDR3 sequence is 14 residues long. Germline CDR1 is SGHRS and CDR2 is YFSETQ. V lost 3 bases and J 6 bases, leaving 15 bases between the germline ends. Noted time point: week 35, safety follow-up. Every single dose of the vaccine, 300 ug of mutant IDH1 20-mer peptide, came with topical imiquimod. As for this clone: Its cognate antigen is unknown.

Libraries were prepared by immunoSEQ multiplex PCR; TCRdb keeps only in-frame clonotypes and omits some of them. The data show tens of thousands of clones, roughly four fifths seen once. The sample here was PBMCs, taken from a glioma patient whose treatment included an IDH1 peptide vaccine. The chain links TRBV5-1 to TRBJ1-2; D perhaps matches TRBD1 (6 bases). The receptor was derived from a man aged 40-49 years with glioma. CDR3 DNA sequence: TGCGCCAGCAGCTCAGGGGTGCTCTTGGATGGCTACACCTTC. Protein: CASSSGVLLDGYTF.